These 31 T cell receptor beta chains were all obtained from the same sample, sequenced in a study of PD-1 blockade in classical Hodgkin lymphoma. Sample time point: cycle 4 day 1 (C4D1), after six to seven weeks of nivolumab. All patients relapsed after autologous stem cell transplantation, and brentuximab vedotin exposure varied. Only in-frame clones appear in the TCRdb table, and some are missing; sequencing was by immunoSEQ multiplex PCR. This table has roughly 100,000 clones, approximately 89% appearing once. Sample: peripheral blood mononuclear cells (PBMCs), taken before the fourth cycle of nivolumab. These receptors were collected from a human donor with classical Hodgkin lymphoma.

The chain employs TRBV27 and TRBJ2-2, with 8 positions matching TRBD1. This CDR3 spans 15 amino acids. Germline CDR1 and CDR2: MNHEY and SMNVEV (reference sequence). Germline trimming cut 6 bases from V and 1 base from J; bases unmatched to any gene: 4. As DNA, the CDR3 is TGTGCCAGCAGGAAAGGACAGGGGAACACCGGGGAGCTGTTTTTT. This translates into CASRKGQGNTGELFF.

This rearrangement joins TRBV14 to TRBJ2-7, with 14 bases matching TRBD2. The CDR3 totals 16 residues. Germline-derived CDR1 and CDR2 are SGHDN and FVKESK. V was pared by 4 bases and J by 3 bases, with 5 bases of the junction left unmatched. CDR3 sequence reads: CASSLLGLAGDYEQYF. The CDR3 nucleotides are TGTGCCAGCAGCCTCCTGGGACTAGCGGGGGACTACGAGCAGTACTTC.

The chain links TRBV6-5 to TRBJ2-2; D not certain. This CDR3 region has 14 residues. The germline V and J ends were trimmed by 6 bases and 4 bases, with 12 bases remaining between them. Per germline, CDR1 MNHEY and CDR2 SVGAGI. The CDR3 bases are TGTGCCAGCAGGCCCGGGCAGGCCACCGGGGAGCTGTTTTTT. Translation: CASRPGQATGELFF.

The chain recombines TRBV7-2 with TRBJ2-1, with TRBD1 matching 11 bases. Germline V CDR1 and CDR2: SGHTA, FQGNSA. Trimming removed 6 bases from V and 10 bases from J; junction bases left unmatched: 5. There are 13 residues in the CDR3. The CDR3 loop is CASSWDRGREQFF. The CDR3 bases are TGTGCCAGCAGTTGGGACAGGGGGAGGGAGCAGTTCTTC.

The chain links TRBV6-5 to TRBJ1-1, with a tentative D call TRBD1 (6 bases). V was pared by 6 bases and J by 3 bases, with 14 bases between. This CDR3 spans 14 amino acids. Germline loops: CDR1 MNHEY, CDR2 SVGAGI. As DNA, the CDR3 is TGTGCCAGCAGCCACCAGGGGAGAGACACTGAAGCTTTCTTT. Encoded protein: CASSHQGRDTEAFF.

The rearrangement links TRBV30 to TRBJ2-7; 8 bases are a match to TRBD1. CDR3 length: 14 amino acids. Trimming took 2 bases from V and 7 from J; bases not matched to a gene: 10. Germline loops: CDR1 GTSNPN, CDR2 SVGIG (reference sequence). This CDR3 reads CAWSLGQGPGEQYF. DNA of the CDR3: TGTGCCTGGAGTCTAGGACAGGGACCGGGAGAGCAGTACTTC.

This clone was observed once. The chain uses TRBV10-3 and TRBJ2-1; TRBD2 aligns across 14 bases. V lost 2 bases, J lost 8 bases, and 8 bases stayed unmatched. Germline V lookup: CDR1 ENHRY, CDR2 SYGVKD. This CDR3 has 17 residues. The CDR3 coding sequence is TGTGCCATCAGTGAGCCTAAGCCGGGACTAGCGGGAGATGAGCAGTTCTTC. Translated: CAISEPKPGLAGDEQFF.

The chain has TRBV13 and TRBJ2-5, with D perhaps TRBD1 (6 bases). Per the germline V gene, CDR1 is PRHDT and CDR2 is FYEKMQ (reference sequence). Trimming pared 0 bases from V and 1 base from J, leaving 9 bases between. This CDR3 spans 15 amino acids. The CDR3 region has the DNA TGTGCCAGCAGCTTAGGGCAGGGGCGCCAAGAGACCCAGTACTTC. Translation gives CASSLGQGRQETQYF.

The rearrangement links TRBV28 to TRBJ1-2; TRBD1 agrees at 7 bases. Germline trimming cut 6 bases from V and 8 bases from J; bases unmatched to any gene: 15. Germline values: CDR1 MDHEN, CDR2 SYDVKM. The CDR3 has 15 residues. The DNA for the CDR3 is TGTGCCAGCAGCCAACAGGGGAGGGGAGGGAGAGGCTACACCTTC. Its protein product is CASSQQGRGGRGYTF.

The chain uses TRBV19 and TRBJ2-7; 10 nucleotides line up with TRBD1. Germline V gives CDR1 LNHDA, CDR2 SQIVND (reference sequence). Trimming took 3 bases from V and 2 from J; bases not matched to a gene: 1. The CDR3 sequence is 14 residues long. The CDR3 sequence is CASSIGQGAYEQYF. CDR3 DNA sequence: TGTGCCAGTAGTATCGGACAGGGGGCCTACGAGCAGTACTTC.

This clone appeared a few times. The chain combines TRBV4-2 with TRBJ2-2, with D possibly being TRBD1 or TRBD2 (6 bases each). The CDR3 runs 16 residues. The V end was cut by 2 bases, the J end by 6 bases, with 16 bases between. From germline, CDR1 is LGHNA and CDR2 YNFKEQ. The CDR3 DNA is TGTGCCAGCAGCCAATTCTTAGGGGGAGGCTCCGGGGAGCTGTTTTTT. Its protein product is CASSQFLGGGSGELFF.

The chain has TRBV2 and TRBJ2-3; either TRBD1 or TRBD2 may fit D (6 bases each). Germline V gene sequence: CDR1 SNHLY, CDR2 FYNNEI. Trimming pared 6 bases from V and 7 bases from J, leaving 11 bases between. The CDR3 contains 12 residues. CDR3 residues: CASRRGDHTQYF. The CDR3 bases are TGTGCCAGCAGGAGGGGGGACCATACGCAGTATTTT.

The J gene is TRBJ1-1, the V gene TRBV7-2, with D perhaps TRBD1 (5 bases). The CDR3 runs to 15 residues. From germline, CDR1 is SGHTA and CDR2 FQGNSA. V was shortened by 2 bases and J by 10 bases, with 20 bases between the two germline ends. The CDR3 region is CASSLRSPQGGAAFF. The CDR3 nucleotides are TGTGCCAGCAGCTTACGGTCCCCCCAGGGTGGGGCAGCTTTCTTT.

The gene calls are TRBV3-1 (or the pseudogene TRBV3-2) and TRBJ2-1, with D uncertain. The CDR3 is made up of 9 amino acids. Germline V gene lookup returns CDR1 LGHDT and CDR2 YNNKEL (reference sequence). V dropped 0 bases and J dropped 15 bases, with 3 bases sitting between them. As DNA, the CDR3 is TGTGCCAGCAGCCAAGATCTGTTCTTC. This encodes CASSQDLFF.

The chain has TRBV2 and TRBJ1-1; D is undetermined. CDR1 is SNHLY and CDR2 is FYNNEI in the germline V gene. The V end was cut by 8 bases, the J end by 1 base, with 17 bases between. The CDR3 spans 15 residues. The CDR3 region has the DNA TGTGCCAGCGGAGATCCCGGACGGGGGAACACTGAAGCTTTCTTT. Protein sequence: CASGDPGRGNTEAFF.

In this sample, this clone is hyperexpanded. The CDR3 bases are TGTGCCACCAGCAGAGAACAGGGCGGTCCCTCCTACGAGCAGTACTTC. It specifies CATSREQGGPSYEQYF. The chain recombines TRBV15 with TRBJ2-7; tentatively, D is TRBD1 (6 bases). Germline CDR1 and CDR2: LNHNV and YYDKDF (reference sequence). The V gene lost 0 bases and the J gene lost 0 bases, with 12 bases spanning the gap. The CDR3 totals 16 residues. The variable domain in full, with the rest retrieved from reference TRBV15 and TRBJ2-7, is DAMVIQNPRYQVTQFGKPVTLSCSQTLNHNVMYWYQQKSSQAPKLLFHYYDKDFNNEADTPDNFQSRRPNTSFCFLDIRSPGLGDTAMYLCATSREQGGPSYEQYFGPGTRLTVT.

The V gene is TRBV27, the J gene TRBJ2-1; TRBD2 aligns across 12 bases. The CDR3 spans 18 residues. Germline-derived CDR1 and CDR2 are MNHEY and SMNVEV (reference sequence). The V gene end was trimmed by 1 base and the J gene end by 2 bases; junction bases not matched to a gene: 6. CDR3 DNA: TGTGCCAGCAGTTTATTAGCTAGCGGGAGGGCCGCCTACAATGAGCAGTTCTTC. This sequence encodes CASSLLASGRAAYNEQFF.

The chain has TRBV28 and TRBJ2-3, with 9 bases lining up with TRBD1. With 4 bases clipped from V and 2 bases from J, the junction kept 7 bases outside the gene matches. This CDR3 spans 16 amino acids. Per germline, CDR1 MDHEN and CDR2 SYDVKM. In nucleotides, the CDR3 is TGTGCCAGCAGTTCTCGGGGGACAGGGTACACAGATACGCAGTATTTT. It codes for CASSSRGTGYTDTQYF.

V is TRBV5-1 and J is TRBJ1-5, with D possibly TRBD1 on 5 matching bases. CDR1 is SGHRS, CDR2 YFSETQ, per germline. Between the trimmed V and J ends, which lost 4 bases and 2 bases, there was a span of 19 bases. The CDR3 sequence is 17 residues long. The CDR3: CASSPSGTSRGNQPQHF. As DNA, the CDR3 is TGCGCCAGCAGCCCCTCCGGGACGTCCAGAGGCAATCAGCCCCAGCATTTT.

The chain combines TRBV27 with TRBJ2-2; a weak D match, TRBD2 (5 bases). The length of the CDR3 is 18 residues. The V end lost 6 bases, the J end lost 6 bases, and 26 bases lay between the germline ends. The germline CDR1 and CDR2 sequences are MNHEY and SMNVEV (reference sequence). The CDR3 DNA reads TGTGCCAGCAGACATTATCTCCCCGGACTTACAACACCCGGGGAGCTGTTTTTT. Translated, it gives CASRHYLPGLTTPGELFF.

This chain links TRBV27 with TRBJ1-5, with 8 bases lining up with TRBD1. J gave up 6 bases and V 3 bases, and 7 bases lay outside the gene matches. Germline CDR1 and CDR2: MNHEY and SMNVEV (reference sequence). CDR3 size: 15 residues. The CDR3 protein is CASSLGQGAVQPQHF. CDR3 coding DNA: TGTGCCAGCAGTTTGGGGCAGGGGGCCGTTCAGCCCCAGCATTTT.

J is TRBJ2-2 and V is TRBV18; D is undetermined. Germline CDR1 KGHSH, CDR2 LQKENI. V was trimmed by 1 base and J by 4 bases, leaving 10 bases between them. The CDR3 sequence is 15 residues long. Here the CDR3 reads CASSPREGSTGELFF. The CDR3 DNA follows: TGTGCCAGCTCACCACGGGAAGGGTCCACCGGGGAGCTGTTTTTT. The whole variable domain, filled in from reference TRBV18 and TRBJ2-2, reads NAGVMQNPRHLVRRRGQEARLRCSPMKGHSHVYWYRQLPEEGLKFMVYLQKENIIDESGMPKERFSAEFPKEGPSILRIQQVVRGDSAAYFCASSPREGSTGELFFGEGSRLTVL.

This sequence joins TRBV5-1 and TRBJ1-1; D ambiguous. The length of the CDR3 is 13 residues. Between the trimmed V and J ends, which lost 2 bases and 1 base, there was a span of 6 bases. Per the germline V gene, CDR1 is SGHRS and CDR2 is YFSETQ. In DNA, the CDR3 is TGCGCCAGCAGCTTCCAGGAGAACACTGAAGCTTTCTTT. Amino acids: CASSFQENTEAFF. Looking up the rest from reference TRBV5-1 and TRBJ1-1 gives the full variable domain: KAGVTQTPRYLIKTRGQQVTLSCSPISGHRSVSWYQQTPGQGLQFLFEYFSETQRNKGNFPGRFSGRQFSNSRSEMNVSTLELGDSALYLCASSFQENTEAFFGQGTRLTVV.

This clone came up once. CDR3 bases: TGTGCCAGCAGTTACTCAGGGGAGGGGAGGAAGACCCAGTACTTC. This translates into CASSYSGEGRKTQYF. This sequence joins TRBV6-5 and TRBJ2-5; TRBD2 aligns across 7 bases. This CDR3 has 15 amino acids. Germline V gene data show CDR1 as MNHEY and CDR2 as SVGAGI. With V trimmed by 0 bases and J by 6 bases, 7 bases remained unmatched.

This clone was counted a single time. CDR3 residues: CASSVGPTGELFF. DNA of the CDR3: TGTGCCAGCAGCGTCGGCCCAACCGGGGAGCTGTTTTTT. The chain uses TRBV5-4 and TRBJ2-2; D remains unclear. The V gene's germline CDR1 is SGHNT and CDR2 YYREEE (reference sequence). V was pared by 4 bases and J by 5 bases, with 9 bases between. This CDR3 comprises 13 residues.

This chain joins TRBV7-8 and TRBJ2-7; D may be TRBD2 (5 bases). Trimming cost V 0 bases and J 2 bases, with 11 bases left between them. This CDR3 spans 15 amino acids. Germline CDR1 is SGHVS and CDR2 is FQNEAQ. The CDR3 sequence is CASSLASVGAYEQYF. CDR3 coding DNA: TGTGCCAGCAGCTTAGCGTCAGTGGGAGCCTACGAGCAGTACTTC.

This clone appeared a few times. The J gene is TRBJ1-2, the V gene TRBV19, with D hard to call. Germline CDR1 is LNHDA and CDR2 is SQIVND (reference sequence). This CDR3 has 15 amino acids. With 5 bases removed from V and 5 bases from J, the gap between germline ends came to 18 bases. The CDR3 DNA follows: TGTGCCAGTAGTCCTCGGACCCCCGCGGAGTATGGCTACACCTTC. As protein: CASSPRTPAEYGYTF.

The rearrangement links TRBV6-1 to TRBJ2-7, with D tentatively TRBD2 (6 bases). Germline lookup yields CDR1 MNHNS and CDR2 SASEGT. This CDR3 comprises 13 residues. Between the trimmed V and J ends, which lost 7 bases and 1 base, there was a span of 11 bases. CDR3 residues: CASMEGPSYEQYF. Written as DNA, the CDR3 is TGTGCCAGCATGGAGGGGCCTTCCTACGAGCAGTACTTC.

As regards this clone: Distinct nucleotide sequences in the sample also encode this CDR3. The chain is built from TRBV5-1 and TRBJ1-1; D possibly corresponds to TRBD1 (5 bases). Germline values: CDR1 SGHRS, CDR2 YFSETQ. This CDR3 contains 14 residues. The germline V and J ends were trimmed by 4 bases and 1 base, with 11 bases remaining between them. The CDR3 bases are TGCGCCAGCAGCCCAGGGACGGGGAACACTGAAGCTTTCTTT. This gives the protein CASSPGTGNTEAFF.

The chain combines TRBV19 with TRBJ2-5, with a weak D call TRBD1 (6 bases). Trimming took off 4 bases at V and 5 bases at J, with 20 bases between the two ends. CDR1 and CDR2 from the germline V gene are LNHDA and SQIVND (reference sequence). The CDR3 has 16 amino acids. The CDR3 DNA reads TGTGCCAGTAGTAAATGGACAGTGGGAGTGGAGGAGACCCAGTACTTC. Protein product: CASSKWTVGVEETQYF.

The genes are TRBV11-2 and TRBJ1-3, with D unresolved. The CDR3 covers 16 residues. V lost 0 bases to trimming and J lost 0 bases, with 9 bases between them. Germline V gene sequence: CDR1 SGHAT, CDR2 FQNNGV. DNA for the CDR3: TGTGCCAGCAGCTTAGAGTACAGAAGCTCTGGAAACACCATATATTTT. Encoded protein: CASSLEYRSSGNTIYF.